Each of the 2 T cell receptor beta chains below was sequenced from the same sample in a study of T cell repertoires in cytomegalovirus infection (dated by TCRdb to the late 2010s). The sequencer listed for this sample is Illumina HiSeq 1500. TCRdb itself trimmed the public reads at Q25 with fastp, ran MiXCR and retained productive beta chains. All rows with the same CDR3 protein become a single entry with the most common DNA and genes. The sample table records more than 200,000 distinct CDR3 sequences; approximately 9.1% of these occur just once. Of the sample, about 14% is held by the ten largest clones. The sequenced sample was PBMCs. The receptors originated from a human donor in good health (CMV status not recorded). Some clones in this sample may be carry-over from other donors' samples.

This clonotype was seen many times. The CDR3 sequence is CASTRDRVDGYTF. The CDR3 DNA reads TGTGCCAGCACCCGGGACAGGGTGGACGGCTACACCTTC. This chain uses TRBV7-2 with TRBJ1-2; TRBD1 matches at 9 bases. Germline-derived CDR1 and CDR2 are SGHTA and FQGNSA. CDR3 length: 13 amino acids. V lost 7 bases and J lost 8; bases outside the gene matches: 8. The full variable domain, in which reference TRBV7-2 and TRBJ1-2 provide the parts outside the CDR3, is GAGVSQSPSNKVTEKGKDVELRCDPISGHTALYWYRQSLGQGLEFLIYFQGNSAPDKSGLPSDRFSAERTGGSVSTLTIQRTQQEDSAVYLCASTRDRVDGYTFGSGTRLTVV.

In this sample, this clonotype turned up many times. V is TRBV7-2 and J is TRBJ2-7; a possible D gene is TRBD2 (7 bases). V lost 3 bases to trimming and J lost 5 bases, with 14 bases between them. This CDR3 is built from 14 residues. Germline V gives CDR1 SGHTA, CDR2 FQGNSA. CDR3 region: CASSFGGLGDEQYF. The DNA of the CDR3 is TGTGCCAGCAGCTTCGGGGGGCTCGGGGACGAGCAGTACTTC.